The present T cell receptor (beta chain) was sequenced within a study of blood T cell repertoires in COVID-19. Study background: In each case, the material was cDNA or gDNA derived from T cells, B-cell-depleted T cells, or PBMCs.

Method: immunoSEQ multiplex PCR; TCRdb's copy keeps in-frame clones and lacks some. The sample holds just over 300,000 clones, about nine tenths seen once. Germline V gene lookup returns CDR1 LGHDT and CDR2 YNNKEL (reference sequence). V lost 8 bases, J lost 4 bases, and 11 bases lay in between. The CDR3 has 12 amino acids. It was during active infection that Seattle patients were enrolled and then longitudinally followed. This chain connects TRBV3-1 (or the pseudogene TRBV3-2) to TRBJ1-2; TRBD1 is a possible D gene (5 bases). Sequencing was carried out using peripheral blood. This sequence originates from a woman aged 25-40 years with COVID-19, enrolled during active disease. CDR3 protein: CASSGGGYGYTF. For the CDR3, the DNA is TGTGCCAGCTCTGGGGGGGGCTATGGCTACACCTTC.